This T cell receptor (beta chain) was captured in a study of T cells in Graves' hyperthyroidism and ophthalmopathy. Amplification yielded TCR beta CDR3 regions, with RNA transcripts as the source. Researchers ran a first-round RT-PCR on the TCR CDR3 using the HTBI primer set. TCRdb ran MiXCR on the multiplex PCR reads and lists one entry per CDR3 protein. The sample carries about 52,000 distinct CDR3 sequences, less than 60% recorded once. This CDR3 has 15 residues. Looked up from germline, CDR1 is SGHTA and CDR2 is FQGNSA. V lost 2 bases and J lost 0, with 9 bases in between. The sample consisted of blood. The receptor was derived from a woman aged 45 to 65 with Graves' ophthalmopathy. The chain has TRBV7-2 and TRBJ2-3; no firm D call. The CDR3 region is CASSLPAKSTDTQYF. CDR3 nucleotides: TGTGCCAGCAGCTTACCAGCGAAAAGCACAGATACGCAGTATTTT.